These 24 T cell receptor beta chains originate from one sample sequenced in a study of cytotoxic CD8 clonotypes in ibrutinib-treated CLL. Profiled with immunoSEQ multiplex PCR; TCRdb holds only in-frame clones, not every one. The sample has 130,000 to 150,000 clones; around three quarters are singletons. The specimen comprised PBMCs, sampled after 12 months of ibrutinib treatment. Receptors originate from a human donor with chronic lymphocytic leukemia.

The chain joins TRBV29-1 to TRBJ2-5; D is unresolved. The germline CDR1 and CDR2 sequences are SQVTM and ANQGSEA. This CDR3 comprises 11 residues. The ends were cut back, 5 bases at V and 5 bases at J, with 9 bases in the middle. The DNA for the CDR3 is TGCAGCGTTTCACCTGACGAGACCCAGTACTTC. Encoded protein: CSVSPDETQYF.

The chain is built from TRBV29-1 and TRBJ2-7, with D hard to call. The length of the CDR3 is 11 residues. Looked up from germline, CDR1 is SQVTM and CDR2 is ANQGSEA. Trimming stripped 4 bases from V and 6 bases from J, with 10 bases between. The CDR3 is CSVVARFEQYF. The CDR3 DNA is TGCAGCGTTGTGGCCAGGTTCGAGCAGTACTTC.

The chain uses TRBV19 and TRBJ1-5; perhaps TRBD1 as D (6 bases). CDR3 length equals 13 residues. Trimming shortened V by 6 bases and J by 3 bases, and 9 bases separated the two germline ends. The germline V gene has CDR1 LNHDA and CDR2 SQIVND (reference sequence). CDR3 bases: TGTGCCAGTAGCGGGACACTCAATCAGCCCCAGCATTTT. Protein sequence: CASSGTLNQPQHF.

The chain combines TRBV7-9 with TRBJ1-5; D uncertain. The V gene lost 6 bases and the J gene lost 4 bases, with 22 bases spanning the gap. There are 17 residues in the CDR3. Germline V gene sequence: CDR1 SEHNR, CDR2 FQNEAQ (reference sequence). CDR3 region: CASSRYVPQRGNQPQHF. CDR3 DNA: TGTGCCAGCAGTCGGTACGTCCCGCAGCGAGGGAATCAGCCCCAGCATTTT.

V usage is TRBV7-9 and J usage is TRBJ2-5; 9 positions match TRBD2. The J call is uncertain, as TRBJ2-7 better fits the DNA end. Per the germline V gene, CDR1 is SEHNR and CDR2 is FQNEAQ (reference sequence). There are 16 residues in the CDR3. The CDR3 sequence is CASSLSGGRASYEQYF. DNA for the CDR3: TGTGCCAGCAGCTTAAGTGGCGGGAGGGCCAGTTACGAGCAGTACTTC.

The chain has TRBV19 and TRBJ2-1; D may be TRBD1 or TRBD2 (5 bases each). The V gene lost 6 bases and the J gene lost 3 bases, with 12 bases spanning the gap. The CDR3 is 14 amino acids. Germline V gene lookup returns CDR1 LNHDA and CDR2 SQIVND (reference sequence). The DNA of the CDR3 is TGTGCCAGTAGCCGGGACGGAGTCTACAATGAGCAGTTCTTC. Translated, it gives CASSRDGVYNEQFF.

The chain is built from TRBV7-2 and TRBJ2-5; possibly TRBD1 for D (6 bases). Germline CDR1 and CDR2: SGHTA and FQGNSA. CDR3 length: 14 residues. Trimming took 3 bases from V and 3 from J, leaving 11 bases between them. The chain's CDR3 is CASSFGSGEETQYF. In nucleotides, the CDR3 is TGTGCCAGCAGCTTCGGTTCAGGGGAAGAGACCCAGTACTTC.

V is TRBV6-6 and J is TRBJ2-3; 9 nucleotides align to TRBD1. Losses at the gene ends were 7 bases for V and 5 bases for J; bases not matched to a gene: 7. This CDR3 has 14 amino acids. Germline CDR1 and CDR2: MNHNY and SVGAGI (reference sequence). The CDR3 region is CASKQQGAGDTQYF. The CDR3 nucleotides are TGTGCCAGCAAACAACAGGGGGCAGGAGATACGCAGTATTTT.

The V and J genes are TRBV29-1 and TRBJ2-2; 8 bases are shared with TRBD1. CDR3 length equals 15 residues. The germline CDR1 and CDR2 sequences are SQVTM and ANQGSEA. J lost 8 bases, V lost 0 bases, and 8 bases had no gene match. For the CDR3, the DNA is TGCAGCGTTGAAGAGGTCGGCAGGGGGCTTGGGGAGCTGTTTTTT. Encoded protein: CSVEEVGRGLGELFF.

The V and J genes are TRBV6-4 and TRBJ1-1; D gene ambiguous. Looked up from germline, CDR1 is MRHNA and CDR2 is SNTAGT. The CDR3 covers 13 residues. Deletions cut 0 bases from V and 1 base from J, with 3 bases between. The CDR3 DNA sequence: TGTGCCAGCAGTGACTCCGAGAACACTGAAGCTTTCTTT. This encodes CASSDSENTEAFF.

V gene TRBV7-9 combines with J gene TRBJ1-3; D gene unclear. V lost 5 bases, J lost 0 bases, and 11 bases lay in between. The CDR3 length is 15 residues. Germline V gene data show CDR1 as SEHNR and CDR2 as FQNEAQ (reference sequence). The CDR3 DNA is TGTGCCAGCAGCGGCGGGGTCACCTCTGGAAACACCATATATTTT. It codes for CASSGGVTSGNTIYF. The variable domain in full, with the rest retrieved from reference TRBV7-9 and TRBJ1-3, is DTGVSQNPRHKITKRGQNVTFRCDPISEHNRLYWYRQTLGQGPEFLTYFQNEAQLEKSRLLSDRFSAERPKGSFSTLEIQRTEQGDSAMYLCASSGGVTSGNTIYFGEGSWLTVV.

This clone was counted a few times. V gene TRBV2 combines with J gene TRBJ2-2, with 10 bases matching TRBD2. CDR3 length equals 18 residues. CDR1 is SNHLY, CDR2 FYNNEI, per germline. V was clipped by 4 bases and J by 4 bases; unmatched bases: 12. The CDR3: CASSVRLAGAVGTGELFF. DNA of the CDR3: TGTGCCAGCAGTGTACGGCTAGCGGGAGCGGTTGGCACCGGGGAGCTGTTTTTT.

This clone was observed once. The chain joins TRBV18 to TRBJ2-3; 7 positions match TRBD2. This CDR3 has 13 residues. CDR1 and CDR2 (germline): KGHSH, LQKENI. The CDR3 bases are TGTGCGGCGGGGGATGATGGCACAGATACGCAGTATTTT. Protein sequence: CAAGDDGTDTQYF.

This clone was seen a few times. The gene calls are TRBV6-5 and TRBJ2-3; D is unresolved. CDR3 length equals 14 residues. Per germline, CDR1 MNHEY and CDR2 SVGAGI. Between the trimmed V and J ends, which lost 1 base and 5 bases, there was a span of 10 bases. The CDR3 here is CASSYFPWGDTQYF. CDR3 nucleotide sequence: TGTGCCAGCAGTTACTTCCCTTGGGGAGATACGCAGTATTTT.

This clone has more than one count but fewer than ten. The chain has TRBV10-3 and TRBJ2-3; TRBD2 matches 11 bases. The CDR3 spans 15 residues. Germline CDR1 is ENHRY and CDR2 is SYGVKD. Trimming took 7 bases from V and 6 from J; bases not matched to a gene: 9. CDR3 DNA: TGTGCCATCATGAACCTAGCGGGAGGCGGTGATACGCAGTATTTT. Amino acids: CAIMNLAGGGDTQYF.

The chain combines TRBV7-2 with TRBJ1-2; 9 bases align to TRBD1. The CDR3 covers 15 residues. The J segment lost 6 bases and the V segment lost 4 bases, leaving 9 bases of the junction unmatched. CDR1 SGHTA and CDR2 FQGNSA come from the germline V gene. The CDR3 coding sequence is TGTGCCAGCAGCTCAATGCTCCGGGACAGGGATGGCTACACCTTC. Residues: CASSSMLRDRDGYTF.

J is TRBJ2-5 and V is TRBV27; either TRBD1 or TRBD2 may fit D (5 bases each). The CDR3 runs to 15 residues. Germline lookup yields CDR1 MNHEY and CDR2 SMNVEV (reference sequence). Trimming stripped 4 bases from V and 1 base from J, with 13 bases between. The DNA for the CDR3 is TGTGCCAGCAGTTCGCTCCAGGGAGTCCAAGAGACCCAGTACTTC. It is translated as CASSSLQGVQETQYF.

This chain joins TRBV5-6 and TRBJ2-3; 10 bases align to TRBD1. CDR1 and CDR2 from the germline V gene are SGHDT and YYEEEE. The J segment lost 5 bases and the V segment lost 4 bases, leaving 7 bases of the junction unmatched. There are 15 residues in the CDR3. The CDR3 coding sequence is TGTGCCAGCAGCGGTGGGACAGGGGTCGGAGATACGCAGTATTTT. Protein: CASSGGTGVGDTQYF.

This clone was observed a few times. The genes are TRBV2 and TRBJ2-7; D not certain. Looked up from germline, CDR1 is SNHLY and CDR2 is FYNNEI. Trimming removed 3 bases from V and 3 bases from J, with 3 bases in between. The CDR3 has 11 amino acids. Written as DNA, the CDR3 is TGTGCCAGCAGTGAGGACTACGAGCAGTACTTC. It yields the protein CASSEDYEQYF.

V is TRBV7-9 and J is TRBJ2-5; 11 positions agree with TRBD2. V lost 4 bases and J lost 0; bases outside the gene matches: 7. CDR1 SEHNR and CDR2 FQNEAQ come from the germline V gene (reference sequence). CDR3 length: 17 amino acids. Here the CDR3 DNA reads TGTGCCAGCAGCTACGGGACTAGCGGTTTGTACCAAGAGACCCAGTACTTC. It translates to CASSYGTSGLYQETQYF.

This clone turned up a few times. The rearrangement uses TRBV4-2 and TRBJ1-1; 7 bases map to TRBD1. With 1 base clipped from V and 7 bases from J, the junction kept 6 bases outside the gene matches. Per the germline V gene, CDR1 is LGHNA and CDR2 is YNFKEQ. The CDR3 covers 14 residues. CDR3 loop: CASSQAGQAREAFF. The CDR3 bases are TGTGCCAGCAGCCAAGCCGGACAGGCCCGTGAAGCTTTCTTT.

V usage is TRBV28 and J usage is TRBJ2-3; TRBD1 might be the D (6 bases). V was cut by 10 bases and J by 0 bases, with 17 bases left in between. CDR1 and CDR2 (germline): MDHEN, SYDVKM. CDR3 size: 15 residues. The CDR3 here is CANSPLGASTDTQYF. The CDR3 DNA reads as TGTGCCAACTCCCCTTTGGGGGCTAGCACAGATACGCAGTATTTT.

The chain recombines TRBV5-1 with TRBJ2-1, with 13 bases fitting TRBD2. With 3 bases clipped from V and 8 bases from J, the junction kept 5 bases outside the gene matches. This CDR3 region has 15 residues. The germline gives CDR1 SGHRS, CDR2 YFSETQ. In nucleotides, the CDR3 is TGCGCCAGCAGCTCAGGACTAGCGGGAGTCGATGAGCAGTTCTTC. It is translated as CASSSGLAGVDEQFF. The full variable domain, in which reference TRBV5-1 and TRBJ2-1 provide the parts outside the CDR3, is KAGVTQTPRYLIKTRGQQVTLSCSPISGHRSVSWYQQTPGQGLQFLFEYFSETQRNKGNFPGRFSGRQFSNSRSEMNVSTLELGDSALYLCASSSGLAGVDEQFFGPGTRLTVL.

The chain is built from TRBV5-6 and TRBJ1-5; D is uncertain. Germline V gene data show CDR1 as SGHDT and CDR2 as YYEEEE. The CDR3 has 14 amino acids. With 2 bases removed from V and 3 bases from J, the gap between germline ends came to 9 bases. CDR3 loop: CASSLRGNNQPQHF. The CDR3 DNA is TGTGCCAGCAGCTTAAGAGGGAACAATCAGCCCCAGCATTTT.